Below, 21 T cell receptor beta chains from the same sample are listed, as sequenced in a study of graft-versus-host responses after intestinal transplantation. The table came from immunoSEQ multiplex PCR; TCRdb's copy has only in-frame clones and leaves some out. The table lists about 27,000 clones, roughly 78% of them singletons, with 0.8% to 0.95% in the top ten. Which antigens these TCRs recognize remains unknown. The material sequenced was unstimulated CD8+ T cells sorted from spleen or lymph node cells, taken before transplant. The receptors were gathered from a human donor who was the organ donor for an intestinal transplant.

The V and J genes are TRBV4-3 and TRBJ1-2; D not certain. The CDR3 runs 15 residues. V was clipped by 4 bases and J by 4 bases, with 16 bases between them. CDR1 is LGHNA and CDR2 is YSLEER in the germline V gene. In DNA, the CDR3 is TGCGCCAGCAGCCCGAATCCTAATGAGTCCTATGGCTACACCTTC. Translating it yields CASSPNPNESYGYTF.

The chain recombines TRBV7-8 with TRBJ2-1; unclear D gene. Trimming removed 2 bases at V and 8 bases at J, with 4 bases between. In germline, CDR1 is SGHVS, CDR2 FQNEAQ. The CDR3 is 11 amino acids. The CDR3 region is CASSLNYEQFF. For the CDR3, the DNA is TGTGCCAGCAGCTTAAACTATGAGCAGTTCTTC.

The chain uses TRBV7-9 and TRBJ1-2; D is unresolved. Trimming left V 3 bases short and J 4 bases short, with 12 bases between. CDR1 and CDR2 from the germline V gene are SEHNR and FQNEAQ (reference sequence). The CDR3 is 14 amino acids. The CDR3 spells CASSFALGFYGYTF. DNA of the CDR3: TGTGCCAGCAGCTTCGCTTTGGGGTTCTATGGCTACACCTTC.

The chain joins TRBV6-4 to TRBJ1-1, with unresolved D. Germline lookup yields CDR1 MRHNA and CDR2 SNTAGT. The length of the CDR3 is 13 residues. Between the trimmed V and J ends, which lost 0 bases and 1 base, there was a span of 3 bases. This chain's CDR3 is CASSDSGNTEAFF. The CDR3, as DNA: TGTGCCAGCAGTGACTCAGGGAACACTGAAGCTTTCTTT.

This chain links TRBV11-2 with TRBJ1-1, with a weak D call TRBD1 (6 bases). Trimming took off 2 bases at V and 4 bases at J, with 11 bases between the two ends. CDR1 and CDR2 (germline): SGHAT, FQNNGV. This CDR3 comprises 14 residues. Here the CDR3 DNA reads TGTGCCAGCAGCTTAACGGCCAGGGGCACTGAAGCTTTCTTT. It encodes CASSLTARGTEAFF.

This chain uses TRBV19 with TRBJ1-3; D is unresolved. The ends were cut back, 7 bases at V and 0 bases at J, with 16 bases in the middle. The germline gives CDR1 LNHDA, CDR2 SQIVND (reference sequence). The CDR3 totals 16 residues. CDR3 sequence: CASNLATRSSGNTIYF. CDR3 sequence (DNA): TGTGCCAGTAATCTGGCAACGAGGAGCTCTGGAAACACCATATATTTT.

This clone was recorded once. J is TRBJ1-4 and V is TRBV7-8; 7 bases map to TRBD1. Germline CDR1 is SGHVS and CDR2 is FQNEAQ. Unmatched junction bases numbered 8, after V lost 4 bases and J lost 6 bases. This CDR3 comprises 15 residues. The chain's CDR3 is CASSSEDRIYEKLFF. The CDR3 DNA follows: TGTGCCAGCAGCTCCGAGGACAGGATTTATGAAAAACTGTTTTTT.

The rearrangement links TRBV7-6 to TRBJ2-3, with 9 nucleotides matching TRBD2. Per germline, CDR1 SGHVS and CDR2 FNYEAQ. CDR3 length: 15 residues. After removal of 3 bases from V and 1 base from J, the junction contained 2 bases not matched to a gene. CDR3 amino acids: CASSFRLAGTDTQYF. CDR3 sequence (DNA): TGTGCCAGCAGCTTCAGACTAGCGGGCACAGATACGCAGTATTTT.

This chain links TRBV9 with TRBJ1-2; no clear D gene. Germline loops: CDR1 SGDLS, CDR2 YYNGEE. Trimming pared 0 bases from V and 4 bases from J, leaving 13 bases between. The CDR3 extends over 15 amino acids. The CDR3 here is CASSVGSQGIYGYTF. CDR3 nucleotide sequence: TGTGCCAGCAGCGTAGGGTCACAAGGAATCTATGGCTACACCTTC.

The rearrangement uses TRBV5-6 and TRBJ2-7; D call uncertain. V was trimmed by 2 bases and J by 0 bases, leaving 6 bases between them. The CDR3 is 13 residues long. CDR1 and CDR2 (germline): SGHDT, YYEEEE. The CDR3 DNA sequence: TGTGCCAGCAGCTTAGGCGTCTCCTACGAGCAGTACTTC. The encoded protein is CASSLGVSYEQYF.

The V gene is TRBV4-2, the J gene TRBJ2-1, with TRBD2 matching 12 bases. Germline CDR1 and CDR2: LGHNA and YNFKEQ. CDR3 size: 17 residues. The V segment lost 3 bases and the J segment 6 bases; nucleotides outside the gene matches: 9. CDR3 DNA sequence: TGTGCCAGCAGCCAGCCCCAACTAGCGGGAGGACTCAATGAGCAGTTCTTC. Translated: CASSQPQLAGGLNEQFF.

This clone was observed a few times. This chain uses TRBV4-1 with TRBJ2-7; 7 bases match TRBD1. This CDR3 has 15 residues. CDR1 MGHRA and CDR2 YSYEKL come from the germline V gene. V was clipped by 4 bases and J by 5 bases; unmatched bases: 11. The CDR3 reads CASSRQRQGSDEQYF. In DNA, the CDR3 is TGCGCCAGCAGCCGACAACGACAGGGATCTGACGAGCAGTACTTC.

The rearrangement uses TRBV6-1 and TRBJ2-5; TRBD2 is a possible D gene (6 bases). Deletions cut 2 bases from V and 0 bases from J, with 13 bases between. The CDR3 spans 16 residues. Germline assignment: CDR1 MNHNS and CDR2 SASEGT. The CDR3 nucleotides read TGTGCCAGCAGTGAAAGTGGAGGGTTCTACCAAGAGACCCAGTACTTC. It codes for CASSESGGFYQETQYF.

CDR3 nucleotide sequence: TGTGCCAGTAGTAGTACTAGCGGGGTAAACTACGAGCAGTACTTC. As protein: CASSSTSGVNYEQYF. The chain links TRBV19 to TRBJ2-5, with 10 bases identical to TRBD2. The DNA matches TRBJ2-7 better at its end, which makes the J call doubtful. Germline loops: CDR1 LNHDA, CDR2 SQIVND (reference sequence). There are 15 residues in the CDR3.

The CDR3 DNA reads TGCGCCAGCAGTGATTGGGACAGGGGAGACTACGAGCAGTACTTC. This gives the protein CASSDWDRGDYEQYF. This chain uses TRBV10-1 with TRBJ2-7, with TRBD1 identical over 10 bases. The germline gives CDR1 WNHNN, CDR2 SYGVQD (reference sequence). Trimming removed 3 bases from V and 3 bases from J; junction bases left unmatched: 5. The CDR3 extends over 15 amino acids.

This chain links TRBV10-3 with TRBJ1-4, with 10 nucleotides matching TRBD1. V lost 3 bases to trimming and J lost 6 bases; unmatched junction nucleotides: 10. This CDR3 has 17 amino acids. Germline loops: CDR1 ENHRY, CDR2 SYGVKD. CDR3 sequence reads: CAISEPELDRGDEKLFF. The DNA of the CDR3 is TGTGCCATCAGTGAACCTGAACTGGACAGGGGGGATGAAAAACTGTTTTTT.

The genes are TRBV7-6 and TRBJ2-3, with a tentative D call TRBD1 (5 bases). This CDR3 is built from 15 residues. CDR1 is SGHVS, CDR2 FNYEAQ, per germline. V gave up 5 bases and J gave up 0 bases, with 12 bases separating them. The CDR3 spells CASSPQAASTDTQYF. CDR3 nucleotide sequence: TGTGCCAGCAGCCCACAGGCTGCTAGCACAGATACGCAGTATTTT.

This chain uses TRBV2 with TRBJ2-3; the D gene could be TRBD1 or TRBD2 (5 bases each). Germline CDR1 and CDR2: SNHLY and FYNNEI. Between the trimmed V and J ends, which lost 0 bases and 2 bases, there was a span of 9 bases. This CDR3 contains 15 residues. In DNA, the CDR3 is TGTGCCAGCAGTGAAGCCGGGGCAGCCACAGATACGCAGTATTTT. Protein sequence: CASSEAGAATDTQYF.

The chain joins TRBV6-5 to TRBJ2-7, with D perhaps TRBD1 (6 bases). V was shortened by 6 bases and J by 0 bases, with 12 bases between the two germline ends. Germline CDR1 MNHEY, CDR2 SVGAGI. The CDR3 is 14 residues long. The chain's CDR3 is CASSTTGSSYEQYF. CDR3 DNA sequence: TGTGCCAGCAGCACAACAGGGAGCTCCTACGAGCAGTACTTC.

The rearrangement links TRBV19 to TRBJ2-2; D is undetermined. In germline, CDR1 is LNHDA, CDR2 SQIVND (reference sequence). This CDR3 comprises 13 residues. V gave up 2 bases and J gave up 3 bases, with 4 bases separating them. This CDR3 reads CASSISDTGELFF. The CDR3 DNA reads TGTGCCAGTAGTATAAGCGACACCGGGGAGCTGTTTTTT.

This sequence joins TRBV6-5 and TRBJ1-3; no clear D gene. Germline V gene sequence: CDR1 MNHEY, CDR2 SVGAGI. Trimming cost V 8 bases and J 1 base, with 9 bases left between them. This CDR3 contains 13 residues. DNA of the CDR3: TGTGCCAGCGCGAGAAATTCTGGAAACACCATATATTTT. Protein sequence: CASARNSGNTIYF.